The rows below give T cell receptor beta chains drawn from one sample of a study of T-cell reconstitution after alpha-beta-depleted transplantation in children. Using its own MiXCR run on the PCR reads, TCRdb lists one record per CDR3 protein. Among some 300,000 distinct CDR3 sequences listed, around 7.1% were seen once. Sequenced material: peripheral blood, taken 360 days after TCRalphabeta/CD19-depleted stem cell transplant. The receptors were sampled from a female patient aged 2-10 years who had a stem cell transplant for Fanconi anemia, so the T cells may come from the graft donor. Each CDR3 is given with its conserved first and last residue. Each record gives: J gene, V gene, clone size, D gene, CDR3 DNA, CDR3 protein. The D gene is left open where the match is weak. Clone size is not always given. Where it is, it says once, few, many or a class for expanded clones.

TRBJ2-1 TRBV4-1 many TRBD1 TGCGCCAGCAGCCGGGACAGGGGATACAATGAGCAGTTCTTC CASSRDRGYNEQFF
TRBJ2-7 TRBV5-4 . . TGTGCCAGCAGCTTGGCACAGGACCTCTCCTACGAGCAGTACTTC CASSLAQDLSYEQYF
TRBJ2-2 TRBV7-9 . TRBD2 TGTGCCAGCAGCTTAAGCGGGAGCTCAACCGGGGAGCTGTTTTTT CASSLSGSSTGELFF
TRBJ2-5 TRBV5-1 few TRBD2 TGCGCCAGCAGCTTGGGGGTTCTAGCGGGTTATTCAGAAGAGACCCAGTACTTC CASSLGVLAGYSEETQYF
TRBJ2-1 TRBV29-1 many . TGCAGCGTTGAACACGGACAAGGCACCTACAATGAGCAGTTCTTC CSVEHGQGTYNEQFF
TRBJ2-2 TRBV18 few . TGTGCCAGCTCACACACCGGGCCCTACACCGGGGAGCTGTTTTTT CASSHTGPYTGELFF
TRBJ1-5 TRBV28 few . TGTGCCAGCAGCTACCGAACAGTATATAGCAATCAGCCCCAGCATTTT CASSYRTVYSNQPQHF
TRBJ2-5 TRBV12-3/TRBV12-4 many . TGTGCCAGCAGTTTATGGGGGGCTGAGACCCAGTACTTC CASSLWGAETQYF
TRBJ2-4 TRBV12-3/TRBV12-4 many . TGTGCCAGCAGGACTGAACAGGGTAACAAAAACATTCAGTACTTC CASRTEQGNKNIQYF
TRBJ2-1 TRBV5-6 many TRBD1 TGTGCCAGCAGCCAACGACAGGGGCAGTTCTTC CASSQRQGQFF
TRBJ2-1 TRBV12-3/TRBV12-4 many . TGTGCCAGCAGTTACCGGGGCTACAATGAGCAGTTCTTC CASSYRGYNEQFF
TRBJ2-7 TRBV28 . . TGTGCCAGCAGGCCGTCTGGGGCGAGCTCCTACGAGCAGTACTTC CASRPSGASSYEQYF
TRBJ2-5 TRBV9 many TRBD2 TGTGCCAGCAGCGTTGGACTAGCGCCAGAGACCCAGTACTTC CASSVGLAPETQYF
TRBJ1-1 TRBV27 few . TGTGCCAGCAGTTTATTAGGCAGTTATAAGGTGGCTTTCTTT CASSLLGSYKVAFF
TRBJ1-3 TRBV24-1 . TRBD1 TGTGCCACCAGTGATGAAACAGGGGACTCTGGAAACACCATATATTTT CATSDETGDSGNTIYF
TRBJ2-3 TRBV9 few . TGTGCCAGCAGCGTATACCCTGAGGTGACTAGCACAGATACGCAGTATTTT CASSVYPEVTSTDTQYF
TRBJ2-2 TRBV29-1 many . TGCAGCGTTGACTCGATTAGGGGGACCGGGGAGCTGTTTTTT CSVDSIRGTGELFF
TRBJ1-4 TRBV6-5 few . TGTGCCAGCAGTTACTCGAGGGGAGAGGGGCCCGGAAAACTGTTTTTT CASSYSRGEGPGKLFF
TRBJ1-2 TRBV28 many . TGTGCCAGCAGGCCTCAGGGGACTAACTATGGCTACACCTTC CASRPQGTNYGYTF
TRBJ1-2 TRBV15 many . TGTGCCATTTCAGGGGCGGGACCGCTTAACTATGGCTACACCTTC CAISGAGPLNYGYTF
TRBJ1-1 TRBV5-6 . . TGTGCCAGCAGCCTAGGGCCCCGGACCAACACTGAAGCTTTCTTT CASSLGPRTNTEAFF
TRBJ2-3 TRBV27 many . TGTGCCAGCAGCCCAGGGGCGGGAGAACGAACAGATACGCAGTATTTT CASSPGAGERTDTQYF
TRBJ2-1 TRBV19 many TRBD2 TGTGCCAGCGGGACTGTAGCGGGGGACTCCTACAATGAGCAGTTCTTC CASGTVAGDSYNEQFF
TRBJ2-1 TRBV6-2/TRBV6-3 . TRBD2 TGTGCCAGCAGTTGGGGACTAGCTAATGAGCAGTTCTTC CASSWGLANEQFF
TRBJ2-2 TRBV2 many TRBD2 TGTGCCAGCATCGGGGGGGCGAACACCGGGGAGCTGTTTTTT CASIGGANTGELFF
TRBJ2-1 TRBV12-3/TRBV12-4 many . TGTGCCAGCAGTTTCTGGCTAGCCGAGCAGTTCTTC CASSFWLAEQFF
TRBJ1-1 TRBV10-3 many . TGTGCCATCAGTGGAATGACCGGGAGCGGGTTCTTT CAISGMTGSGFF
TRBJ2-3 TRBV20-1 few TRBD2 TGCAGTGCTAGCGCCCTAAGGACTAGCGGGGGCACAGATACGCAGTATTTT CSASALRTSGGTDTQYF
TRBJ1-1 TRBV5-1 few . TGCGCCAGCAGCGGCAGTGCGAACACTGAAGCTTTCTTT CASSGSANTEAFF
TRBJ1-2 TRBV20-1 many . TGCAGTGCTAGAGTTATATGGCAGGACACCTTC CSARVIWQDTF
TRBJ2-7 TRBV19 few . TGTGCCAGTAGTATAATCGGTTCAGGTAATTACGAGCAGTACTTC CASSIIGSGNYEQYF
TRBJ2-1 TRBV4-2 many TRBD2 TGTGCCAGCAGCCAGGCTCCGGGACTAGGGCTCTACAATGAGCAGTTCTTC CASSQAPGLGLYNEQFF
TRBJ1-5 TRBV20-1 many TRBD1 TGCAGTGCCAGAATTCCGGGACAGGGCGAACAGCCCCAGCATTTT CSARIPGQGEQPQHF
TRBJ1-2 TRBV29-1 . . TGCAGCGTTGAAGGGACAACTAACTATGGCTACACCTTC CSVEGTTNYGYTF
TRBJ2-4 TRBV2 few TRBD2 TGTGCCAGCAGGGGCGGACTAGCGGTACCCAAAAACATTCAGTACTTC CASRGGLAVPKNIQYF
TRBJ2-7 TRBV5-1 few TRBD2 TGCGCCAGCAGCATGGGACTAGCGGGGGAGCAGTACTTC CASSMGLAGEQYF
TRBJ1-2 TRBV12-3/TRBV12-4 many . TGTGCCAGCATTCACGGCGCGGCAGGGGGCTACACCTTC CASIHGAAGGYTF
TRBJ1-2 TRBV5-1 few . TGCGCCAGCAGATTGGGCCGCGGGGACTATGGCTACACCTTC CASRLGRGDYGYTF
TRBJ2-1 TRBV4-2 many TRBD1 TGTGCCAGCAGCCAAAACGACAGGGGGGAATACAATGAGCAGTTCTTC CASSQNDRGEYNEQFF
TRBJ1-1 TRBV18 . . TGTGCCAGCTCACCGCTCTTAGGGGTGAACACTGAAGCTTTCTTT CASSPLLGVNTEAFF